This entry concerns a single TCR beta chain. Clones were read by immunoSEQ multiplex PCR, and TCRdb kept only the in-frame ones, dropping some. This table has about 94,000 clones, 60% to 85% appearing once. The data originate from a study of blood T cell repertoires in COVID-19. Specimen: peripheral blood. This receptor was obtained from a human donor in a cohort sampled during active COVID-19.

This CDR3 is CASSSVGDGYTF. Here the CDR3 DNA reads TGCGCCAGCAGCAGTGTCGGGGATGGCTACACCTTC. The rearrangement links TRBV5-1 to TRBJ1-2; D uncertain. Germline V gene data show CDR1 as SGHRS and CDR2 as YFSETQ. This CDR3 has 12 amino acids. The V and J ends lost 4 bases and 6 bases respectively, with 10 bases between them.